This T cell receptor beta chain derives from a study of radiation and T cells in renal cell carcinoma. Trimming cost V 0 bases and J 0 bases; bases outside gene matches: 2. The CDR3 contains 15 residues. Germline CDR1 is SGDLS and CDR2 is YYNGEE. Indicated time point: baseline pretreatment blood. Documented treatment: 15 Gy SBRT to primary tumor, nephrectomy 4 weeks later. Study results and limitations: From baseline, blood top tumor clonotypes peaked at 2 weeks post-radiation. No pretreatment tumor biopsies were available for baseline clonotypes.

A few counts support this clone. Its antigen remains unidentified. Clones were sequenced by immunoSEQ multiplex PCR, and TCRdb holds only the in-frame ones, with some missing. The sample records 130,000 or so clones, around four fifths being singletons. Sequenced here: blood, sampled from a patient whose treatment included radiotherapy and nephrectomy. This sequence originates from a woman between 45 and 60 years old with renal cell carcinoma. The gene calls are TRBV9 and TRBJ1-2; 7 bases match TRBD1. CDR3 nucleotide sequence: TGTGCCAGCAGCGTAGAGGACAGGTCTAACTATGGCTACACCTTC. Encoded protein: CASSVEDRSNYGYTF.